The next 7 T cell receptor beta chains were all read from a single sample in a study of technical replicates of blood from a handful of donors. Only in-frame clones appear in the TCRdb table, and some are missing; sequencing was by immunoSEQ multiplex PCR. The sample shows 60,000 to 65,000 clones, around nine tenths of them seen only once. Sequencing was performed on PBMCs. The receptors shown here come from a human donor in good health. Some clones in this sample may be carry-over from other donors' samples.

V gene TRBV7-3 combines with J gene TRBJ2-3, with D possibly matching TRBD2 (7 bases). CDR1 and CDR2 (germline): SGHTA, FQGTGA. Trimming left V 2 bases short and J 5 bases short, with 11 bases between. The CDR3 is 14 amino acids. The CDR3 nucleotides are TGTGCCAGCAGCTTAGCGGGGGCCCAAGATACGCAGTATTTT. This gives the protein CASSLAGAQDTQYF.

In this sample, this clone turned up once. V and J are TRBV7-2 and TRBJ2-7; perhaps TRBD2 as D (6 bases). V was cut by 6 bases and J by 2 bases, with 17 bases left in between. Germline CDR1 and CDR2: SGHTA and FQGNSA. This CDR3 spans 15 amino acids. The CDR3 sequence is CASSPPGLPTYEQYF. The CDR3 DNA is TGTGCCAGCAGTCCGCCGGGACTCCCCACCTACGAGCAGTACTTC.

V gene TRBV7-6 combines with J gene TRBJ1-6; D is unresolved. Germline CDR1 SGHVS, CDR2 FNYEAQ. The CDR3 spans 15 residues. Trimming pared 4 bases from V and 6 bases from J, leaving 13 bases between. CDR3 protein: CASSSAGFGNSPLHF. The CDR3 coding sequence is TGTGCCAGCAGCTCGGCCGGGTTCGGTAATTCACCCCTCCACTTT.

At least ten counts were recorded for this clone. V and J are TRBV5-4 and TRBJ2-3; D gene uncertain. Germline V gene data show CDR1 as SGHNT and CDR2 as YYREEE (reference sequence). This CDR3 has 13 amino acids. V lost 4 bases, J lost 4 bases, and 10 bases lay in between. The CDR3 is CASSPLGADTQYF. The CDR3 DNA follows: TGTGCCAGCAGCCCGCTAGGCGCAGATACGCAGTATTTT. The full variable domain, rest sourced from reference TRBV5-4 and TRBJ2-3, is ETGVTQSPTHLIKTRGQQVTLRCSSQSGHNTVSWYQQALGQGPQFIFQYYREEENGRGNFPPRFSGLQFPNYSSELNVNALELDDSALYLCASSPLGADTQYFGPGTRLTVL.

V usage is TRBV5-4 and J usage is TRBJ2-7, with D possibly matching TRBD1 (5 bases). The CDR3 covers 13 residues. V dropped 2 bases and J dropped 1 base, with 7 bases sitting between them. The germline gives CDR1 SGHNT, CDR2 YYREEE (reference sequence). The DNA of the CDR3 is TGTGCCAGCAGCTTCTCAGGGTCCTACGAGCAGTACTTC. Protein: CASSFSGSYEQYF.

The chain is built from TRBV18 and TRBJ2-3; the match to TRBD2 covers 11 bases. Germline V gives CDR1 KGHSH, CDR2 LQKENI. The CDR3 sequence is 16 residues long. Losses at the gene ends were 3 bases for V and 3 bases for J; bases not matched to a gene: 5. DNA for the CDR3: TGTGCCAGCTCACCCAGGACTAGCGGGCTTACAGATACGCAGTATTTT. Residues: CASSPRTSGLTDTQYF.

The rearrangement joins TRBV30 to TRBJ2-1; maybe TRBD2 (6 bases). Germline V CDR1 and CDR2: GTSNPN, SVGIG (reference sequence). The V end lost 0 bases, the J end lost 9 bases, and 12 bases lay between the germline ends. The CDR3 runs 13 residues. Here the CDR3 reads CAWSVVGGGEQFF. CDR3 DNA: TGTGCCTGGAGTGTAGTGGGAGGTGGTGAGCAGTTCTTC.